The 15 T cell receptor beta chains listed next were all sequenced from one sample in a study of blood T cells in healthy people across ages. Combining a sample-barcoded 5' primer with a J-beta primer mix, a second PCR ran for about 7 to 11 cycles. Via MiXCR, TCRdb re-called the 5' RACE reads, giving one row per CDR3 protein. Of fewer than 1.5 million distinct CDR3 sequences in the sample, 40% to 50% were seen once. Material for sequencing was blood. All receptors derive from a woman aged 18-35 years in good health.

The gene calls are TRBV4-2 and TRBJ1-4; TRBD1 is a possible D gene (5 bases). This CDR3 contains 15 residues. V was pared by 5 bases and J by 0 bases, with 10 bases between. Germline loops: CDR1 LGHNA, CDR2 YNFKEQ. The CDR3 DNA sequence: TGTGCCAGCAGCTCATCGACAGCAACTAATGAAAAACTGTTTTTT. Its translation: CASSSSTATNEKLFF.

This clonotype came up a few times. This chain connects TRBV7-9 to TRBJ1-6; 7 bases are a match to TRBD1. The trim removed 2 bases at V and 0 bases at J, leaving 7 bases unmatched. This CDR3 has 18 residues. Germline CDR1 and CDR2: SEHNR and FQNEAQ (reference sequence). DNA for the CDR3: TGTGCCAGCAGCTTATCGTCGACAGGGAACTCCTATAATTCACCCCTCCACTTT. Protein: CASSLSSTGNSYNSPLHF.

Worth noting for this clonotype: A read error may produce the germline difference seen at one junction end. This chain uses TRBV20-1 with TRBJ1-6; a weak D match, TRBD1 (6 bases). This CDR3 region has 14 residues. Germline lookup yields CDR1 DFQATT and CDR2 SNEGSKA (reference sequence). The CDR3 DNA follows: TGCAGTACTAGTACAGGGTCGGAAAATTCACCCCTCCACTTT. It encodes CSTSTGSENSPLHF.

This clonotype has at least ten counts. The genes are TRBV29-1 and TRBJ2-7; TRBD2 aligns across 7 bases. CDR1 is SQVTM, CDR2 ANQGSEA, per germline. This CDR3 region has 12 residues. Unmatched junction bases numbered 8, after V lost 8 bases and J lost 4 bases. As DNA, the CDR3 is TGCAGCACCCGGACTAGTGGGTACGAGCAGTACTTC. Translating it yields CSTRTSGYEQYF.

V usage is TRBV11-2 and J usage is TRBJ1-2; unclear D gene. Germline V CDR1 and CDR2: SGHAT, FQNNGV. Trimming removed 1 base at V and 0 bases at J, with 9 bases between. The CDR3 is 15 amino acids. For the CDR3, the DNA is TGTGCCAGCAGCTTAGCCAGCCTGACTAACTATGGCTACACCTTC. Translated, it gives CASSLASLTNYGYTF.

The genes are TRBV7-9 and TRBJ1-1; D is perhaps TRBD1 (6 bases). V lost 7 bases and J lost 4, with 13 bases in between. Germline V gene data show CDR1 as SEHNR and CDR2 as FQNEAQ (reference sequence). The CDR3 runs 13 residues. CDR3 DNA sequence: TGTGCCAGCACCACACAGGGTCGCACTGAAGCTTTCTTT. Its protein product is CASTTQGRTEAFF. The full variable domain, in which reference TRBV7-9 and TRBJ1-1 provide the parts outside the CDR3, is DTGVSQNPRHKITKRGQNVTFRCDPISEHNRLYWYRQTLGQGPEFLTYFQNEAQLEKSRLLSDRFSAERPKGSFSTLEIQRTEQGDSAMYLCASTTQGRTEAFFGQGTRLTVV.

The DNA for the CDR3 is TGTGCCAGCAGTTTGGAAGCGGGGCTAGGTTCACCCCTCCACTTT. It codes for CASSLEAGLGSPLHF. The genes are TRBV12-3 or TRBV12-4 and TRBJ1-6; perhaps TRBD1 as D (5 bases). This CDR3 spans 15 amino acids. The ends were cut back, 3 bases at V and 9 bases at J, with 15 bases in the middle.

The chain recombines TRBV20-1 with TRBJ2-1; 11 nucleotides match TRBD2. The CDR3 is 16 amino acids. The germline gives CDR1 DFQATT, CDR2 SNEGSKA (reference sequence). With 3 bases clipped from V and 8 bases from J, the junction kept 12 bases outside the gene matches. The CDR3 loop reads CSARSLLAGVGHEQFF. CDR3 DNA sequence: TGCAGTGCTAGGTCCTTACTAGCGGGAGTGGGTCATGAGCAGTTCTTC.

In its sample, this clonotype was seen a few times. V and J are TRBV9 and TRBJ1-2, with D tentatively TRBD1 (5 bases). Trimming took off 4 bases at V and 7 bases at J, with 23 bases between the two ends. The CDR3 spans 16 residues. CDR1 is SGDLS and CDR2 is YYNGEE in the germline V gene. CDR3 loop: CASSPNPTSQGGGYTF. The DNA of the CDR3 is TGTGCCAGCAGCCCAAACCCCACGTCCCAGGGAGGTGGCTACACCTTC. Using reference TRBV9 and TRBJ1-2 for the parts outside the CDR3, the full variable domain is DSGVTQTPKHLITATGQRVTLRCSPRSGDLSVYWYQQSLDQGLQFLIQYYNGEERAKGNILERFSAQQFPDLHSELNLSSLELGDSALYFCASSPNPTSQGGGYTFGSGTRLTVV.

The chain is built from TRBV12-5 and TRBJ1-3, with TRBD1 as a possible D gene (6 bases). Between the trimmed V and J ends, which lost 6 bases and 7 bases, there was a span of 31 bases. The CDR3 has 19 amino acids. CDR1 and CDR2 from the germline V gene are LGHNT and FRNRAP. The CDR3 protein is CASGPRLKTGTEGNNTIYF. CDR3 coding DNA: TGTGCTAGTGGACCTCGACTCAAGACAGGCACGGAGGGTAATAACACCATATATTTT.

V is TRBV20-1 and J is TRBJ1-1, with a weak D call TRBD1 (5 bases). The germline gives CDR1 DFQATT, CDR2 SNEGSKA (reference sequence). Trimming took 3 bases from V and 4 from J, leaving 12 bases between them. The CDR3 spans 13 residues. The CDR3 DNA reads TGCAGTGCTAGTCTCGCAGGGAGCACTGAAGCTTTCTTT. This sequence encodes CSASLAGSTEAFF.

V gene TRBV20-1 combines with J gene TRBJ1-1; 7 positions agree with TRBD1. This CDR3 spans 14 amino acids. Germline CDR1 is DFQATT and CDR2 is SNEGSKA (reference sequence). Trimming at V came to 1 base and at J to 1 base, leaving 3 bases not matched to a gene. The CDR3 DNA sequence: TGCAGTGCTAGAGGGGGACAGTCGAACACTGAAGCTTTCTTT. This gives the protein CSARGGQSNTEAFF.

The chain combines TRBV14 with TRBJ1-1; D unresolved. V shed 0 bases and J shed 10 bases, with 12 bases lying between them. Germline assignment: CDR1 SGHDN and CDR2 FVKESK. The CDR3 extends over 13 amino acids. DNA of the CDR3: TGTGCCAGCAGCCAAGATTTCCCGGATGGAGCTTTCTTT. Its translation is CASSQDFPDGAFF.

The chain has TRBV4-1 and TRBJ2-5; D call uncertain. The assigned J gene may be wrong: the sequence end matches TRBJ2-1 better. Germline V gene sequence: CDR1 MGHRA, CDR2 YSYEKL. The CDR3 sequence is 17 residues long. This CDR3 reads CASSQDSGGPHQETQFF. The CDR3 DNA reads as TGCGCCAGCAGCCAAGATTCGGGCGGACCCCACCAAGAGACCCAGTTCTTC.

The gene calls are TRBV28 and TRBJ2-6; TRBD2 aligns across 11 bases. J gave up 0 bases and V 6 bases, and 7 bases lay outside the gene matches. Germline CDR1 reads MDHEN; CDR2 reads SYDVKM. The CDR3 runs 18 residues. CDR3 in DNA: TGTGCCAGCAGCTCGGGGACTAGCGGAACCTCTGGGGCCAACGTCCTGACTTTC. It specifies CASSSGTSGTSGANVLTF.